This T cell receptor beta chain is drawn from a study of blood T cell repertoires in COVID-19 (dated by TCRdb to the early 2020s). Looking at the study overall: Samples from collaborators originated in the United States, Italy and Spain and spanned both the acute and convalescent phases of COVID-19. A de-identified subject ID, COVID-19 status, age in years and sex were almost always included in the sample metadata. The material from the prospective study consisted of cDNA or gDNA derived from T cells, B-cell-depleted T cells, or PBMCs. The samples were drawn from two sources: the first 160 participants of the ongoing ImmuneRACE study, and 1,254 subjects contributed by 6 global collaborators. The repertoires were released in a freely available public database meant as a resource for research on the immune response to SARS-CoV-2. The dataset comprised deeply sampled blood TCRbeta repertoires from subjects exposed to, actively infected with, or recovered from COVID-19. HLA class I and class II types, where available, came from metadata supplied by the sample provider rather than from assay-based typing. General study outcomes and caveats: The amount of clinical and demographic metadata varied by source and participant and was provided uncurated.

The collaborating institutions used their own protocols to collect whole blood in K2EDTA tubes. Collaborator samples were shipped for TCRbeta analysis as frozen whole blood, isolated PBMCs, or DNA extracted from either sample type. Remarks on this clone: What this receptor recognizes is not known. No quality values exist for individual bases; no much larger clone is one base distant.

The immunoSEQ Assay, a bias-controlled multiplex PCR, was used to amplify TCRbeta CDR3 regions from genomic DNA. The source study handled its data this way. The number of nucleated cells in each sample was estimated by amplification of reference gene primers within the assay. Sequence reads were collapsed and filtered to measure the absolute abundance of every unique TCRbeta CDR3 rearrangement. For each sample, productive Simpson clonality was calculated by taking the square root of Simpson's diversity index across productive rearrangements. In its TCRdb copy, this immuneACCESS table keeps in-frame sequences only and misses some clones. Where compared with another copy, unresolved V genes explain less than half of these, and the others have no known cause. V and J calls and clone size are given by that table; D and trimming were obtained from the DNA. The sample table records approximately 250,000 clones; over 70% of these occur just once. The ten largest clones add up to about 9.1% of the sample.

CDR1 and CDR2 are drawn from the germline V gene (reference sequence): SGHNT, YYREEE. V is clipped by 4 bases and J by 1 base, and the sequence between their germline boundaries is 16 bases long. From its cysteine to its phenylalanine, the CDR3 spans 16 amino acids. Only the CDR3 DNA stays, 48 bases, in frame from base 1. The TCR was taken from a human donor in a cohort sampled during active COVID-19. Recombination connected TRBV5-4 to TRBJ2-3; the D segment could be TRBD2, given 6 matching bases. The sample was peripheral blood. The CDR3 amino acid sequence is: CASSPEGGAGTDTQYF. In nucleotide form, the sequence is TGTGCCAGCAGCCCGGAGGGTGGAGCCGGCACAGATACGCAGTATTTT.